The sequence of this T cell receptor (beta chain) was determined in a study of lymphopenia after photon versus proton radiotherapy. Worth noting for this clone: The antigen is unknown.

Using immunoSEQ multiplex PCR, the repertoire was profiled, and TCRdb retains in-frame clones only, with some absent. The sample has roughly 63,000 clones, about 88% seen once. Study-wide findings and caveats: In patients who died, overall survival fell as post-nadir TCR diversity dropped more. Photon-treated patients lost naive T cells and TCR diversity; proton-treated stayed stable. Survival link was tested only in deceased patients; proton benefit remains a possibility.

Trimming pared 8 bases from V and 2 bases from J, leaving 16 bases between. CDR3 length: 14 residues. Germline lookup yields CDR1 SEHNR and CDR2 FQNEAQ (reference sequence). Here the sequenced sample was peripheral blood, taken from a patient treated with proton-based radiotherapy. The TCR comes from a man aged 55 to 69 with pancreatic cancer. The J gene is TRBJ2-7, the V gene TRBV7-9, with D uncertain. CDR3 loop: CASSAVTPPYEQYF. The CDR3 nucleotides are TGTGCCAGCTCCGCAGTGACGCCTCCCTACGAGCAGTACTTC.